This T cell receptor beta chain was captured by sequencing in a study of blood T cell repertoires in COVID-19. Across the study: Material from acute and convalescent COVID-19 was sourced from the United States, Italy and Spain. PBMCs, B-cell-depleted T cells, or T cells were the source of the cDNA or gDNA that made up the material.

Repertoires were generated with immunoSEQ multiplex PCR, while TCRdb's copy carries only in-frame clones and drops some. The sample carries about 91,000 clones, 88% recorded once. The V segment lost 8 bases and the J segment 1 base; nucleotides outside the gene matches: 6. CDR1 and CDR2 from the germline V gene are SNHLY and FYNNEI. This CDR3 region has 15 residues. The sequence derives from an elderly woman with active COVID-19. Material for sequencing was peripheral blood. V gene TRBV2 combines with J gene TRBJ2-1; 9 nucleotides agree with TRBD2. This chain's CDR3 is CASSERGASYNEQFF. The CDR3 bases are TGTGCCAGCTCCGAGCGGGGGGCATCCTACAATGAGCAGTTCTTC.